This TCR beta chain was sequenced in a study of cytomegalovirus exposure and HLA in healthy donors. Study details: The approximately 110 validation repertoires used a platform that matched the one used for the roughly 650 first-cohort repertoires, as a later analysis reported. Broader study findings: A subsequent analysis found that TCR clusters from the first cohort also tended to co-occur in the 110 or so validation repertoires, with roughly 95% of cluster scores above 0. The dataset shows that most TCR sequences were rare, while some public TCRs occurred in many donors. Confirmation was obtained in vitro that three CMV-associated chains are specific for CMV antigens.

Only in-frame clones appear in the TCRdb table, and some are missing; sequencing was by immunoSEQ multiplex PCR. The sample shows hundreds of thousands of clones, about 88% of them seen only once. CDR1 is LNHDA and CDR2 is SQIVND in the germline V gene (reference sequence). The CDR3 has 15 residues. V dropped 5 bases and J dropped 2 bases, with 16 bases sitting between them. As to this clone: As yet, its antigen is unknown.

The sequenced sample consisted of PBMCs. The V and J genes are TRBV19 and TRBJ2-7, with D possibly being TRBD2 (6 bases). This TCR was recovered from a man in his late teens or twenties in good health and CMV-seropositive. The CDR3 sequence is CASSSLEGTAYEQYF. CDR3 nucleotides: TGTGCCAGTAGTTCCCTGGAGGGAACCGCCTACGAGCAGTACTTC.